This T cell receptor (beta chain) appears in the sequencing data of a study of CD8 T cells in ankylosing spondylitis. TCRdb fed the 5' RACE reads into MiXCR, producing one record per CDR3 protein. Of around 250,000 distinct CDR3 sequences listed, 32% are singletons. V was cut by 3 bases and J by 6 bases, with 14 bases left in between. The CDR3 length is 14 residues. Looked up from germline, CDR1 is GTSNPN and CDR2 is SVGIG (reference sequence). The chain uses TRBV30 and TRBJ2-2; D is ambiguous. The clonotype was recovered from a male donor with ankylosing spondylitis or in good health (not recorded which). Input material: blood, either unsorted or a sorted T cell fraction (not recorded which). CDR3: CAWSPSSGPGELFF. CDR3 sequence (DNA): TGTGCCTGGAGCCCTTCCTCCGGCCCCGGGGAGCTGTTTTTT.